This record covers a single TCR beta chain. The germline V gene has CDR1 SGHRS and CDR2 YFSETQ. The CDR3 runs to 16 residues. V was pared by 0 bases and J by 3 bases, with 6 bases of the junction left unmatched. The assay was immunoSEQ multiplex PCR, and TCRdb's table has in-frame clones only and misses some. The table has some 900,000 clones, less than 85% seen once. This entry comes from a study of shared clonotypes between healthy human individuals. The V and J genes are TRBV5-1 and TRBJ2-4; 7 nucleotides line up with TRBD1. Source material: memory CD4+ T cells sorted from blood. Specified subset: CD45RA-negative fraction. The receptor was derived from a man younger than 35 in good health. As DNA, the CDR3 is TGCGCCAGCAGCTTGGGATCGGCAGGGGGCAAAAACATTCAGTACTTC. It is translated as CASSLGSAGGKNIQYF.